The rows below give T cell receptor beta chains drawn from one sample of a study of T cells in Graves' hyperthyroidism and ophthalmopathy. TCRdb re-called the multiplex PCR reads through MiXCR, storing one row per CDR3 protein. The sample consists of more than 95,000 distinct CDR3 sequences, 47% of them appearing once. Sequencing was carried out using blood. The source is a middle-aged man with Graves' hyperthyroidism. CDR3s include the opening cysteine and the closing phenylalanine or tryptophan. A D gene is named only where the DNA matches it firmly. Some rows have no size entry. The others give once, few or many, or a class for an expanded clone.

j_gene	d_gene	abundance	v_gene	CDR3nt	CDR3aa
TRBJ2-2	-	many	TRBV19	TGTGCCAGTAGTAGGACCGACCTAAACACCGGGGAGCTGTTTTTT	CASSRTDLNTGELFF
TRBJ1-1	TRBD1	many	TRBV29-1	TGCAGCGTTGATTCCTATGACAGGGAAGGGACTGAAGCTTTCTTT	CSVDSYDREGTEAFF
TRBJ2-6	TRBD2	-	TRBV25-1	TGTGCCAGCAGTTACTCAAGACTAGCGGGGTCAAACTCTGGGGCCAACGTCCTGACTTTC	CASSYSRLAGSNSGANVLTF
TRBJ2-7	TRBD1	few	TRBV28	TGTGCCAGCAGTTCGCCCTCAGGGGGCGCCTACGAGCAGTACTTC	CASSSPSGGAYEQYF
TRBJ2-1	-	-	TRBV15	TGTGCCACCAGCGGGGGCTCCTACAATGAGCAGTTCTTC	CATSGGSYNEQFF
TRBJ2-7	-	many	TRBV7-8	TGTGCCAGCAGCCGGACTACGAGCTACGAGCAGTACTTC	CASSRTTSYEQYF
TRBJ2-1	TRBD2	-	TRBV10-1	TGCGCCAGCAGTTACGGGGGGTCCAATGAGCAGTTCTTC	CASSYGGSNEQFF
TRBJ2-1	-	many	TRBV11-2	TGTGCCAGCAGCTTAGATCTTACTAGGCTCAATGAGCAGTTCTTC	CASSLDLTRLNEQFF
TRBJ1-4	-	many	TRBV6-4	TGTGCCAGCACTACGACGATCTGTGGTGAAAAACTGTTTTTT	CASTTTICGEKLFF
TRBJ1-6	TRBD1	-	TRBV4-2	TGTGCCAGCAGCCTCCCCGACAGGGGGCGAGTCCACTTT	CASSLPDRGRVHF
TRBJ1-1	-	many	TRBV6-2/TRBV6-3	TGTGCCAGCAGGAAGAACACTGAAGCTTTCTTT	CASRKNTEAFF
TRBJ2-1	TRBD2	many	TRBV6-4	TGTGCCAGCAGTGAAATAGCGGGCTCCTACAATGAGCAGTTCTTC	CASSEIAGSYNEQFF
TRBJ2-5	TRBD1	-	TRBV9	TGTGCCAGCAGCCCTCGGACAGGGGGGGAGACCCAGTACTTC	CASSPRTGGETQYF
TRBJ1-2	-	many	TRBV12-3/TRBV12-4	TGTGCCAGCAGTCCGGGACGGAACTATGGCTACACCTTC	CASSPGRNYGYTF
TRBJ2-3	-	-	TRBV19	TGTGCCGGGAGACAGGCTGGGGCATCCTACACAGATACGCAGTATTTT	CAGRQAGASYTDTQYF
TRBJ2-2	TRBD2	many	TRBV5-6	TGTGCCAGCAGCCCGGGTCCCGGGGGGTCTTACACCGGGGAGCTGTTTTTT	CASSPGPGGSYTGELFF
TRBJ2-3	-	-	TRBV2	TGTGCCAGCAGCCCCCAAGGGGCGAGGGCAGATACGCAGTATTTT	CASSPQGARADTQYF
TRBJ2-5	-	-	TRBV29-1	TGCAGCGTTGGGACAGTCCGCGAGACCCAGTACTTC	CSVGTVRETQYF
TRBJ2-3	TRBD2	-	TRBV2	TGTGCCAGCAGCCTGACACTAGCGGCGCGCACAGATACGCAGTATTTT	CASSLTLAARTDTQYF
TRBJ2-1	-	many	TRBV29-1	TGCAGCGTTGAAGAGGGGAGCCCCTACAATGAGCAGTTCTTC	CSVEEGSPYNEQFF
TRBJ2-5	-	-	TRBV7-8	TGTGCCAGCAGCTTAGCGGGAGGAAGGACCCAGTACTTC	CASSLAGGRTQYF
TRBJ2-3	-	many	TRBV9	TGTGCCAGCAGCCCATACCTTTTTGAGACTAGCACAGATACGCAGTATTTT	CASSPYLFETSTDTQYF
TRBJ1-1	-	-	TRBV5-4	TGTGCCAGCAGCTCGCTGAACACTGAAGCTTCCTTT	CASSSLNTEASF